Listed below are T cell receptor beta chains from one sample, sequenced in a study of cytomegalovirus exposure and HLA in healthy donors. Sequencing was performed with immunoSEQ multiplex PCR; in TCRdb, only in-frame clones are kept and a portion is missing. This sample has around 100,000 clones, with 70% found just once. The sample was PBMCs. The receptor set was obtained from a man between 40 and 49 years old in good health and CMV-seropositive. CDR3s include the opening cysteine and the closing phenylalanine or tryptophan. D genes are given only for firm matches. Not all rows give a size; the values are once, few, many and, for expanded clones, a class.

cdr3_aa,cdr3_nt,j_call,cdr3_length,v_call,clone_size,d_call
CASSLASLYDTGELFF,TGTGCCAGCAGCTTGGCTAGCTTATACGACACCGGGGAGCTGTTTTTT,TRBJ2-2,16,TRBV11-2,.,.
CASSYKLGGSGNEQFF,TGTGCCAGCAGTTACAAGCTCGGCGGGAGTGGGAATGAGCAGTTCTTC,TRBJ2-1,16,TRBV6-5,few,TRBD2
CASSDPGQGVADTQYF,TGTGCCAGCAGTGATCCGGGACAGGGAGTTGCAGATACGCAGTATTTT,TRBJ2-3,16,TRBV6-1,few,TRBD1
CASSFTGAINQPQHF,TGTGCCAGCAGCTTTACAGGGGCAATCAATCAGCCCCAGCATTTT,TRBJ1-5,15,TRBV5-8,.,TRBD1
CASSMEADYGYTF,TGTGCCAGTAGTATGGAGGCTGACTATGGCTACACCTTC,TRBJ1-2,13,TRBV19,once,.
CASSHRTSGSYEQYF,TGCGCCAGCAGTCATCGGACTAGCGGGAGCTACGAGCAGTACTTC,TRBJ2-7,15,TRBV5-1,.,TRBD2
CASSYSIQANTEAFF,TGTGCCAGCAGTTACTCCATACAGGCCAACACTGAAGCTTTCTTT,TRBJ1-1,15,TRBV6-5,.,.
CATSRETGGGNTIYF,TGTGCCACCAGCAGAGAGACAGGGGGTGGAAACACCATATATTTT,TRBJ1-3,15,TRBV15,.,TRBD1
CSSGRSNEQFF,TGCAGCAGCGGGAGGAGCAATGAGCAGTTCTTC,TRBJ2-1,11,TRBV20-1,few,TRBD2
CASSQDLVGGGNQPQHF,TGTGCCAGCAGCCAAGATCTTGTGGGGGGAGGCAATCAGCCCCAGCATTTT,TRBJ1-5,17,TRBV4-2,.,.
CARNRGGKVTDTQYF,TGTGCCAGGAACAGGGGCGGTAAGGTAACAGATACGCAGTATTTT,TRBJ2-3,15,TRBV2,few,TRBD1
CASRLGDRGYNEQFF,TGTGCCAGTAGATTAGGGGATCGAGGCTACAATGAGCAGTTCTTC,TRBJ2-1,15,TRBV19,.,.